These 7 T cell receptor beta chains share one sample of origin, sequenced in a study of cytomegalovirus exposure and HLA in healthy donors (dated by TCRdb to the late 2010s). Libraries came from the immunoSEQ multiplex PCR assay. In TCRdb, the immuneACCESS table is reduced to in-frame sequences with V and J assigned. These tables do not hold every clone; where another copy was compared, an unresolved V gene accounts for under half, and the others remain unexplained. This sample gives some 110,000 clones in total; 88% of them show up just once. The ten largest clones capture about 4.4% of the sample. Specimen: PBMCs. The receptor set was obtained from a man between 18 and 29 years old in good health and CMV-seropositive.

In regard to this clone: One end of the junction varies from germline; a read error may be responsible. V usage is TRBV27 and J usage is TRBJ2-7; unclear D gene. The CDR3 spans 9 residues. The V gene's germline CDR1 is MNHEY and CDR2 SMNVEV (reference sequence). The CDR3: CASSSPPGF. The DNA of the CDR3 is TGTGCCAGCAGTTCCCCCCCGGGCTTC.

V gene TRBV5-6 combines with J gene TRBJ2-5; TRBD2 matches 7 bases. The germline V gene encodes CDR1 SGHDT and CDR2 YYEEEE. V trimming: 0 bases; J trimming: 4 bases; junction bases outside the gene matches: 3. The CDR3 consists of 14 residues. The CDR3 bases are TGTGCCAGCAGCTTGGGTGGACTAGGAGAGACCCAGTACTTC. It is translated as CASSLGGLGETQYF.

The chain joins TRBV2 to TRBJ2-7; 7 nucleotides align to TRBD1. This CDR3 is 15 amino acids long. J was trimmed by 0 bases and V by 8 bases; bases with no gene match: 10. The V gene's germline CDR1 is SNHLY and CDR2 FYNNEI. The CDR3 sequence: CASHMTGPDSYEQYF. CDR3 sequence (DNA): TGTGCCAGCCATATGACAGGGCCGGACTCCTACGAGCAGTACTTC.

In the case of this clone: Other nucleotide sequences in the sample specify the same CDR3. The chain has TRBV6-1 and TRBJ2-1; TRBD2 matches at 9 bases. CDR3 length: 15 amino acids. CDR1 is MNHNS and CDR2 is SASEGT in the germline V gene. The V gene end was trimmed by 2 bases and the J gene end by 1 base; junction bases not matched to a gene: 0. In DNA, the CDR3 is TGTGCCAGCAGTGAACTAGCGGGGTCCTACAATGAGCAGTTCTTC. Protein: CASSELAGSYNEQFF.

This clone was detected only a few times. The V and J genes are TRBV4-2 and TRBJ2-1, with 11 bases lining up with TRBD2. V gave up 0 bases and J gave up 4 bases; unmatched junction bases: 2. The CDR3 contains 16 residues. Germline V CDR1 and CDR2: LGHNA, YNFKEQ. Written as DNA, the CDR3 is TGTGCCAGCAGCCAAGAAACTAGCGGGGGTTACAATGAGCAGTTCTTC. Translation: CASSQETSGGYNEQFF.

This clone was seen a few times. The chain has TRBV4-1 and TRBJ1-2; D is perhaps TRBD1 (6 bases). The CDR3 extends over 13 amino acids. Trimming cost V 5 bases and J 9 bases, with 16 bases left between them. CDR1 and CDR2 (germline): MGHRA, YSYEKL. CDR3 loop: CASSSPMDRSYTF. The CDR3 DNA reads as TGCGCCAGCAGCTCCCCCATGGACAGAAGCTACACCTTC.

The chain links TRBV4-1 to TRBJ2-3; D is unresolved. The length of the CDR3 is 16 residues. Trimming removed 6 bases from V and 0 bases from J, with 16 bases in between. Germline values: CDR1 MGHRA, CDR2 YSYEKL. CDR3 in amino acids: CASRLLSRSSTDTQYF. DNA for the CDR3: TGCGCCAGCAGGCTACTCTCTAGGAGCAGCACAGATACGCAGTATTTT.